Listed below are T cell receptor beta chains from one sample, sequenced in a study of OX40 agonist ivuxolimab in advanced cancers. Sequencing used immunoSEQ multiplex PCR; TCRdb keeps in-frame clones, though not all of them. This table holds 55,000 to 70,000 clones, 86% found once. The sequenced sample was CD4+ or CD8+ T cells sorted from blood, obtained in a trial of the OX40 agonist ivuxolimab. The receptors derive from an adult with an advanced solid tumor such as melanoma, head and neck, liver or kidney cancer. The CDR3 runs from the conserved cysteine through the conserved F or W. D genes are given only for firm matches. Only part of the rows carry a size: once, few, many, or a class if the clone is expanded.

clone size,J gene,V gene,D gene,CDR3 protein,CDR3 DNA
-,TRBJ2-7,TRBV15,-,CATSRGPYEQYF,TGTGCCACCAGCAGAGGTCCCTACGAGCAGTACTTC
-,TRBJ2-1,TRBV25-1,TRBD2,CASSENLAGVDEQFF,TGTGCCAGCAGTGAAAACCTAGCGGGGGTCGATGAGCAGTTCTTC
-,TRBJ2-4,TRBV28,TRBD1,CASSQPGQGKNIQYF,TGTGCCAGCAGTCAACCGGGACAGGGGAAAAACATTCAGTACTTC
-,TRBJ2-1,TRBV7-7,-,CASSLGVERNNEQFF,TGTGCTAGCAGCTTAGGGGTGGAGAGAAACAATGAGCAGTTCTTC
-,TRBJ1-1,TRBV6-6,-,CASQWVNTEAFF,TGTGCCAGCCAGTGGGTGAACACTGAAGCTTTCTTT
-,TRBJ1-4,TRBV6-1,-,CASSGARAATNEKLFF,TGTGCCAGCAGTGGGGCAAGGGCTGCAACTAATGAAAAACTGTTTTTT
-,TRBJ2-2,TRBV2,-,CASSESGQTGELFF,TGTGCCAGCAGTGAGTCGGGGCAGACCGGGGAGCTGTTTTTT
-,TRBJ1-2,TRBV7-9,-,CASSFPGLNYGYTF,TGTGCCAGCAGCTTTCCGGGACTGAACTATGGCTACACCTTC
-,TRBJ2-1,TRBV11-3,-,CASSADTRDEQFF,TGTGCCAGCTCGGCGGATACCCGGGATGAGCAGTTCTTC
-,TRBJ1-5,TRBV11-1,-,CASSFQANQPQHF,TGTGCCAGCAGCTTCCAGGCCAATCAGCCCCAGCATTTT
-,TRBJ2-2,TRBV10-3,TRBD2,CAISESGGSGRYTGELFF,TGTGCCATCAGTGAGTCTGGGGGAAGCGGGAGGTACACCGGGGAGCTGTTTTTT
-,TRBJ2-7,TRBV6-7,-,CATARIRSEQYF,TGTGCCACCGCTCGAATCCGTAGCGAGCAGTACTTC
-,TRBJ1-1,TRBV20-1,-,CSASQGVEAFF,TGCAGTGCTAGTCAAGGGGTTGAAGCTTTCTTT
-,TRBJ2-3,TRBV19,-,CASSIAEGLGDTQYF,TGTGCCAGTAGTATAGCCGAGGGTTTGGGCGATACGCAGTATTTT
-,TRBJ2-5,TRBV9,-,CASSVGSSGPQETQYF,TGTGCCAGCAGCGTAGGTTCGTCGGGGCCCCAAGAGACCCAGTACTTC
-,TRBJ1-5,TRBV9,-,CASSLGGIQPQHF,TGTGCCAGCAGCCTCGGAGGAATTCAGCCCCAGCATTTT
-,TRBJ2-2,TRBV6-1,-,CASSEEIPGELFF,TGTGCCAGCAGTGAAGAAATACCCGGGGAGCTGTTTTTT
-,TRBJ1-3,TRBV9,TRBD1,CASSVEGGFSGNTIYF,TGTGCCAGCAGCGTAGAAGGGGGCTTCTCTGGAAACACCATATATTTT
-,TRBJ2-1,TRBV7-3,-,CASSLGSSYNEQFF,TGTGCCAGCAGCTTAGGCTCGTCTTACAATGAGCAGTTCTTC
few,TRBJ1-1,TRBV6-1,-,CATGRGARGEAFF,TGTGCCACGGGACGGGGGGCAAGAGGTGAAGCTTTCTTT
many,TRBJ2-3,TRBV5-1,TRBD1,CASRSQGAAPDTQYF,TGCGCCAGCAGGTCTCAGGGGGCGGCTCCAGATACGCAGTATTTT
-,TRBJ2-7,TRBV2,-,CASSWGDTNSYEQYF,TGTGCCAGCAGTTGGGGGGACACCAACTCCTACGAGCAGTACTTC
-,TRBJ2-7,TRBV27,TRBD2,CASSLRVGLRGRGYEQYF,TGTGCCAGCAGTTTAAGGGTCGGCCTACGCGGGAGGGGCTACGAGCAGTACTTC
once,TRBJ2-7,TRBV30,-,CAWSGQLFYEQYF,TGTGCCTGGAGTGGACAGCTCTTTTACGAGCAGTACTTC
few,TRBJ1-5,TRBV19,-,CATRAGNQPQHF,TGTGCCACTCGGGCGGGCAATCAGCCCCAGCATTTT
-,TRBJ2-7,TRBV6-1,-,CASSDSSYEQYF,TGTGCCAGCAGTGACAGCTCCTACGAGCAGTACTTC
few,TRBJ1-2,TRBV4-1,-,CASSQDTGYYGYTF,TGCGCCAGCAGCCAAGATACGGGGTACTATGGCTACACCTTC
-,TRBJ2-1,TRBV5-1,TRBD1,CASSLARGTGMDNEQFF,TGCGCCAGCAGCTTGGCTCGCGGGACAGGGATGGACAATGAGCAGTTCTTC
-,TRBJ2-3,TRBV7-9,TRBD2,CASSLGTSGPDTQYF,TGTGCCAGCAGCCTGGGGACTAGTGGTCCAGATACGCAGTATTTT
-,TRBJ1-3,TRBV5-4,-,CASSLKRAHSGNTIYF,TGTGCCAGCAGCTTGAAGAGGGCCCACTCTGGAAACACCATATATTTT
few,TRBJ1-2,TRBV6-5,-,CASSPTESYGYTF,TGTGCCAGCAGTCCGACGGAATCCTATGGCTACACCTTC
-,TRBJ1-1,TRBV5-6,TRBD1,CASSLDRGAEAFF,TGTGCCAGCAGCTTAGACAGGGGAGCTGAAGCTTTCTTT
-,TRBJ2-1,TRBV28,TRBD2,CASNQPRGDEQFF,TGTGCCAGCAACCAACCTCGGGGGGATGAGCAGTTCTTC
-,TRBJ1-4,TRBV27,-,CASAQGGLTNEKLFF,TGTGCCAGCGCCCAGGGAGGATTAACTAATGAAAAACTGTTTTTT
-,TRBJ2-3,TRBV10-3,-,CAISEIRTDTQYF,TGTGCCATCAGTGAAATCCGCACAGATACGCAGTATTTT
-,TRBJ2-5,TRBV7-2,-,CASSLSRPEGTQYF,TGTGCCAGCAGCTTAAGTCGTCCGGAGGGGACCCAGTACTTC
-,TRBJ2-1,TRBV28,-,CASSLRGRINEQFF,TGTGCCAGCAGTTTAAGAGGACGGATCAATGAGCAGTTCTTC
-,TRBJ2-7,TRBV6-6,-,CASTQGYEQYF,TGTGCCAGCACCCAGGGATACGAGCAGTACTTC
-,TRBJ1-1,TRBV29-1,-,CSVVRTDNTEAFF,TGCAGCGTTGTAAGGACAGATAACACTGAAGCTTTCTTT
-,TRBJ1-1,TRBV5-4,-,CASSLQGPNTEAFF,TGTGCCAGCAGCTTGCAGGGCCCGAACACTGAAGCTTTCTTT
-,TRBJ2-4,TRBV2,-,CASSEAIAKNIQYF,TGTGCCAGCAGTGAAGCTATAGCCAAAAACATTCAGTACTTC
-,TRBJ1-5,TRBV28,-,CASSFPNQPQHF,TGTGCCAGCAGTTTTCCTAATCAGCCCCAGCATTTT
-,TRBJ1-2,TRBV30,-,CAWSVLTYGYTF,TGTGCCTGGAGTGTCTTGACATATGGCTACACCTTC
-,TRBJ1-1,TRBV19,-,CASNPRRGADTEAFF,TGTGCCAGTAATCCCCGTCGGGGGGCCGACACTGAAGCTTTCTTT
-,TRBJ1-2,TRBV5-1,-,CASSLNGLRYGYTF,TGCGCCAGCAGCTTGAACGGACTGAGATATGGCTACACCTTC
-,TRBJ1-4,TRBV27,-,CASSRIATNEKLFF,TGTGCCAGCAGTCGGATAGCAACTAATGAAAAACTGTTTTTT